Sequencing of this T cell receptor (beta chain) was carried out in a study of graft-versus-host responses after intestinal transplantation. Study details: Each recipient received anti-thymocyte globulin induction, then tacrolimus and steroids for about 3 years. Points from the study as a whole: Patients with graft-donor T cell macrochimerism had high graft-versus-host to host-versus-graft clonal ratios in allografts. Peak GvH clone levels in circulation were associated with early post-transplant HvG declines. The authors found GvH clones in recipient marrow, some appearing first in ileum or blood.

This table comes from immunoSEQ multiplex PCR, and its TCRdb copy is limited to in-frame clones, with some not included. The repertoire holds around 100,000 clones, with roughly 91% as singletons. V was cut by 10 bases and J by 6 bases, with 13 bases left in between. The CDR3 loop spans 13 amino acids. Germline V gene lookup returns CDR1 SNHLY and CDR2 FYNNEI. A word on this clone: Its antigen is unknown.

The sample was unstimulated CD4+ T cells sorted from spleen or lymph node cells, taken before transplant. This chain links TRBV2 with TRBJ1-6; TRBD1 might be the D (5 bases). The TCR sequence derives from a human donor who was the organ donor for an intestinal transplant. CDR3 in DNA: TGTGCCACCCACAGGACGATTAATTCACCCCTCCACTTT. Residues: CATHRTINSPLHF.